This entry lists 23 T cell receptor beta chains sequenced from one sample in a study of T cells in Graves' hyperthyroidism and ophthalmopathy (dated by TCRdb to about 2019). Library method: multiplex PCR. This sample was sequenced with an Illumina HiSeq 2000. Amplification of TCR beta CDR3 regions was carried out from RNA transcripts. For the first round of RT-PCR on the TCR CDR3, the HTBI primer set was used together with the Qiagen OneStep RT-PCR kit. TCRdb reprocessed the public reads (quality trimming at Q25 with fastp, clone calling with MiXCR) and kept in-frame beta chains. Identical CDR3 proteins give one entry, which carries the most common genes and DNA. For this sample there are hundreds of thousands of distinct CDR3 sequences; more than 11% appear just once. About 5.8% of the sample lies in the top ten. Source material: blood. These receptors were taken from a woman aged 25 to 39 with Graves' hyperthyroidism that later progressed to Graves' ophthalmopathy.

This clonotype was seen at least ten times. The chain joins TRBV6-1 to TRBJ1-5; a weak D match, TRBD1 (6 bases). Germline loops: CDR1 MNHNS, CDR2 SASEGT. V was trimmed by 6 bases and J by 1 base, leaving 19 bases between them. This CDR3 is built from 17 residues. Written as DNA, the CDR3 is TGTGCCAGCAGGCGTTGGGGGACACAGTCGAGCAATCAGCCCCAGCATTTT. This encodes CASRRWGTQSSNQPQHF.

This clonotype was recorded many times. The chain couples TRBV10-3 to TRBJ2-7; D is possibly TRBD2 (6 bases). The CDR3 sequence is 15 residues long. Trimming removed 4 bases from V and 5 bases from J, with 18 bases in between. Germline loops: CDR1 ENHRY, CDR2 SYGVKD. The CDR3 sequence is CAISAGLPQFHEQYF. CDR3 DNA: TGTGCCATCAGTGCGGGACTCCCCCAGTTCCACGAGCAGTACTTC.

In its sample, this clonotype was seen many times. The rearrangement joins TRBV3-1 to TRBJ2-7; D is possibly TRBD1 or TRBD2 (5 bases each). V was pared by 4 bases and J by 5 bases, with 15 bases between. Germline V gives CDR1 LGHDT, CDR2 YNNKEL (reference sequence). The CDR3 has 14 amino acids. The CDR3 DNA reads as TGTGCCAGCAGCCCACTAGGGCAGGGCGACGAGCAGTACTTC. Protein sequence: CASSPLGQGDEQYF.

The chain employs TRBV28 and TRBJ2-2, with no clear D. Looked up from germline, CDR1 is MDHEN and CDR2 is SYDVKM. The CDR3 length is 15 residues. V lost 1 base, J lost 1 base, and 7 bases lay in between. CDR3 coding DNA: TGTGCCAGCAGTTTATCCCCCTGGAACACCGGGGAGCTGTTTTTT. It codes for CASSLSPWNTGELFF.

The CDR3 DNA reads TGTGCCAGTAGTACCCCGGGAGGTGAGCAGTTCTTC. Its protein is CASSTPGGEQFF. The chain couples TRBV19 to TRBJ2-1; 7 positions agree with TRBD2. Germline trimming cut 4 bases from V and 9 bases from J; bases unmatched to any gene: 3. Germline CDR1 reads LNHDA; CDR2 reads SQIVND (reference sequence). CDR3 size: 12 residues.

This clonotype occurred many times. V usage is TRBV25-1 and J usage is TRBJ2-1; TRBD1 might be the D (6 bases). CDR1 MGHDK and CDR2 SYGVNS come from the germline V gene. The CDR3 contains 13 residues. Trimming stripped 8 bases from V and 7 bases from J, with 15 bases between. The CDR3 spells CASRAGVGNEQFF. The DNA for the CDR3 is TGTGCCAGCCGGGCAGGGGTTGGGAATGAGCAGTTCTTC.

There are a few counts of this clonotype. The chain uses TRBV7-9 and TRBJ1-5, with D maybe TRBD1 (5 bases). Trimming removed 5 bases at V and 6 bases at J, with 11 bases between. The CDR3 is made up of 13 amino acids. CDR1 SEHNR and CDR2 FQNEAQ come from the germline V gene (reference sequence). CDR3 loop: CASSIGTGQPQHF. The CDR3 nucleotides read TGTGCCAGCAGCATCGGGACGGGTCAGCCCCAGCATTTT.

In this sample, this clonotype turned up many times. CDR3 region: CSALNWQASEEQYF. CDR3 nucleotide sequence: TGCAGTGCTCTAAACTGGCAGGCTTCCGAGGAGCAGTACTTC. The chain has TRBV20-1 and TRBJ2-7, with D hard to call. Trimming cost V 5 bases and J 7 bases, with 21 bases left between them. The CDR3 consists of 14 residues. The germline V gene encodes CDR1 DFQATT and CDR2 SNEGSKA (reference sequence).

This clonotype showed up many times. The rearrangement joins TRBV20-1 to TRBJ2-7, with no clear D. The V and J ends lost 5 bases and 0 bases respectively, with 17 bases between them. Germline-derived CDR1 and CDR2 are DFQATT and SNEGSKA (reference sequence). This CDR3 comprises 15 residues. This CDR3 reads CSAPIFGLSSYEQYF. DNA of the CDR3: TGCAGTGCTCCCATTTTTGGGCTTAGCTCCTACGAGCAGTACTTC.

At least ten counts were recorded for this clonotype. This chain links TRBV12-3 or TRBV12-4 with TRBJ2-2; 8 bases are shared with TRBD1. The CDR3 runs 14 residues. Trimming at V came to 8 bases and at J to 3 bases, leaving 5 bases not matched to a gene. CDR3 bases: TGTGCCAGCGGACGACAGGGGTACACCGGGGAGCTGTTTTTT. This gives the protein CASGRQGYTGELFF.

This clonotype was counted at least ten times. V and J are TRBV20-1 and TRBJ2-5, with D possibly being TRBD1 or TRBD2 (5 bases each). CDR1 and CDR2 from the germline V gene are DFQATT and SNEGSKA (reference sequence). Trimming shortened V by 3 bases and J by 6 bases, and 11 bases separated the two germline ends. This CDR3 contains 12 residues. The CDR3 spells CSASGTGKTQYF. CDR3 sequence (DNA): TGCAGTGCTAGCGGGACCGGGAAGACCCAGTACTTC.

The table lists this clonotype with a count of one. V is TRBV7-9 and J is TRBJ2-2; 9 positions match TRBD1. Trimming took 6 bases from V and 4 from J; bases not matched to a gene: 9. Germline-derived CDR1 and CDR2 are SEHNR and FQNEAQ (reference sequence). The CDR3 is made up of 16 amino acids. The CDR3, as DNA: TGTGCCAGCAGATACCCCGGGACAGGGCCCACCGGGGAGCTGTTTTTT. Amino acid sequence: CASRYPGTGPTGELFF.

This clonotype was recorded many times. The rearrangement joins TRBV2 to TRBJ2-7, with 7 bases fitting TRBD1. The trim removed 5 bases at V and 4 bases at J, leaving 2 bases unmatched. The CDR3 is 12 residues long. The germline CDR1 and CDR2 sequences are SNHLY and FYNNEI. The CDR3 DNA reads as TGTGCCAGCAGTACAGGGGAATACGAGCAGTACTTC. Amino acids: CASSTGEYEQYF. Complete variable domain (other parts from reference TRBV2 and TRBJ2-7): EPEVTQTPSHQVTQMGQEVILRCVPISNHLYFYWYRQILGQKVEFLVSFYNNEISEKSEIFDDQFSVERPDGSNFTLKIRSTKLEDSAMYFCASSTGEYEQYFGPGTRLTVT.

The chain uses TRBV6-2 or TRBV6-3 and TRBJ1-5; D uncertain. Germline CDR1 is MNHEY and CDR2 is SVGEGT. Trimming left V 7 bases short and J 0 bases short, with 13 bases between. The CDR3 length is 15 residues. The CDR3 region is CASTLQPYSNQPQHF. The CDR3 DNA reads as TGTGCCAGCACCCTACAGCCCTATAGCAATCAGCCCCAGCATTTT.

This clonotype was observed a few times. The gene calls are TRBV29-1 and TRBJ1-2; 8 nucleotides line up with TRBD1. Trimming took 4 bases from V and 8 from J; bases not matched to a gene: 3. This CDR3 has 11 amino acids. Germline CDR1 SQVTM, CDR2 ANQGSEA. The CDR3 DNA sequence: TGCAGCGTTGCCAGGGGGCCAGGCTACACCTTC. This gives the protein CSVARGPGYTF.

This clonotype was found a few times. The rearrangement links TRBV30 to TRBJ1-1, with 7 bases identical to TRBD1. The CDR3 runs to 17 residues. CDR1 is GTSNPN, CDR2 SVGIG, per germline (reference sequence). V shed 0 bases, J shed 4 bases, and the junction held 14 bases outside the gene matches. This chain's CDR3 is CAWSVLGGTVRATEAFF. CDR3 in DNA: TGTGCCTGGAGTGTATTGGGGGGGACAGTCCGGGCCACTGAAGCTTTCTTT. Drawing the rest from reference TRBV30 and TRBJ1-1, the complete variable domain is SQTIHQWPATLVQPVGSPLSLECTVEGTSNPNLYWYRQAAGRGLQLLFYSVGIGQISSEVPQNLSASRPQDRQFILSSKKLLLSDSGFYLCAWSVLGGTVRATEAFFGQGTRLTVV.

This clonotype was recorded many times. The genes are TRBV27 and TRBJ2-3; D uncertain. V gave up 3 bases and J gave up 5 bases, with 9 bases separating them. This CDR3 comprises 13 residues. Germline-derived CDR1 and CDR2 are MNHEY and SMNVEV (reference sequence). The CDR3 sequence is CASSFGRLDTQYF. The CDR3 nucleotides read TGTGCCAGCAGTTTTGGCAGACTAGATACGCAGTATTTT.

The table lists this clonotype with many counts. The chain is built from TRBV28 and TRBJ2-3; D assignment may be TRBD1 or TRBD2 (7 bases each). This CDR3 contains 15 residues. V lost 7 bases to trimming and J lost 5 bases, with 19 bases between them. Germline V gene sequence: CDR1 MDHEN, CDR2 SYDVKM. CDR3 loop: CASNWGGQFRDTQYF. The CDR3 DNA sequence: TGTGCCAGCAACTGGGGGGGACAGTTTAGAGATACGCAGTATTTT.

The genes are TRBV3-1 and TRBJ2-3, with 10 bases matching TRBD2. V lost 1 base to trimming and J lost 2 bases; unmatched junction nucleotides: 6. The germline CDR1 and CDR2 sequences are LGHDT and YNNKEL (reference sequence). CDR3 length: 17 amino acids. CDR3 residues: CASSQGSLAGATDTQYF. In DNA form, the CDR3 reads TGTGCCAGCAGCCAAGGTTCCCTAGCGGGAGCCACAGATACGCAGTATTTT.

This clonotype was observed a handful of times. V usage is TRBV3-1 and J usage is TRBJ2-5; TRBD2 matches at 7 bases. Germline trimming cut 0 bases from V and 2 bases from J; bases unmatched to any gene: 9. This CDR3 is built from 17 residues. CDR1 LGHDT and CDR2 YNNKEL come from the germline V gene (reference sequence). CDR3 DNA: TGTGCCAGCAGCCAAGATACCCCTAGCGGACCTCAAGAGACCCAGTACTTC. Translation: CASSQDTPSGPQETQYF.

This clonotype was observed at least ten times. The genes are TRBV20-1 and TRBJ2-1; either TRBD1 or TRBD2 may fit D (5 bases each). Germline CDR1 DFQATT, CDR2 SNEGSKA (reference sequence). The V end was cut by 0 bases, the J end by 2 bases, with 14 bases between. There are 16 residues in the CDR3. CDR3 nucleotide sequence: TGCAGTGCTAGAGATCGCAGGGAGTTGGCCTACAATGAGCAGTTCTTC. This gives the protein CSARDRRELAYNEQFF.

This clonotype was detected ten times or more. The genes are TRBV27 and TRBJ2-7, with D perhaps matching TRBD1 or TRBD2 (5 bases each). Trimming took off 10 bases at V and 3 bases at J, with 19 bases between the two ends. This CDR3 contains 14 residues. The germline CDR1 and CDR2 sequences are MNHEY and SMNVEV (reference sequence). CDR3 DNA: TGTGCCACCTCCTTCGGGACGAGTGGCTACGAGCAGTACTTC. Protein: CATSFGTSGYEQYF.

This clonotype came up a few times. The chain couples TRBV4-1 to TRBJ2-3, with D uncertain. The CDR3 totals 15 residues. Per germline, CDR1 MGHRA and CDR2 YSYEKL. V lost 0 bases and J 2 bases, leaving 9 bases between the germline ends. The CDR3, as DNA: TGCGCCAGCAGCCAAGATCCACTTTCCACAGATACGCAGTATTTT. Its protein product is CASSQDPLSTDTQYF.